The sequence of this T cell receptor (beta chain) was determined in a study of beta chain features in type 1 diabetes. The germline gives CDR1 MDHEN, CDR2 SYDVKM. J gave up 0 bases and V 3 bases, and 7 bases lay outside the gene matches. CDR3 size: 16 residues. General study findings and limits: Across all four CD4+ subsets, people with type 1 diabetes showed modestly shorter TCRB CDR3s. Whether HLA type affects TCRB rearrangement stayed undetermined in the present work.

CD4+ cells of the naive, central memory, regulatory and stem cell-like memory types were sorted via CD45RO/CCR7/CD25/CD127/CD95/CD27. Without exception, sorted populations had purity beyond 98%. Turning to this clone: Its antigen is unidentified.

Of the isolated RNA, all was reverse transcribed, and so the sequenced material was expressed TCRB transcripts. Only in-frame clones appear in the TCRdb table, and some are missing; sequencing was by immunoSEQ multiplex PCR. Altogether roughly 150,000 clones are present, around 7.9% being singletons, with the ten largest covering 0.5%. The sequence was obtained from a man younger than 30 with type 1 diabetes. The chain links TRBV28 to TRBJ1-2; TRBD1 agrees at 7 bases. The sample taken for sequencing was central memory CD4+ T cells from blood. For the CDR3, the DNA is TGTGCCAGCAGTTTCTTTGGGGACAGATCTAACTATGGCTACACCTTC. The encoded protein is CASSFFGDRSNYGYTF.